This TCR beta chain originates from a study of blood T cell repertoires in COVID-19. Study as a whole: The United States, Italy and Spain provided the acute and convalescent COVID-19 samples. PBMCs, B-cell-depleted T cells, or T cells provided the cDNA or gDNA that made up the material.

This CDR3 has 14 amino acids. V shed 6 bases and J 5 bases; nucleotides not matched to a gene: 6. The germline CDR1 and CDR2 sequences are MRHNA and SNTAGT. Using immunoSEQ multiplex PCR, the repertoire was profiled, and TCRdb retains in-frame clones only, with some absent. The sample contains more than 85,000 clones, 84% of which appear only once. The clonotype comes from an elderly woman with active or convalescent COVID-19. What was sequenced was peripheral blood. The rearrangement links TRBV6-4 to TRBJ1-5; 8 bases fit TRBD1. The CDR3 is CASSPTGAHQPQHF. CDR3 DNA sequence: TGTGCCAGCAGCCCGACAGGGGCCCATCAGCCCCAGCATTTT.